A selection of T cell receptor beta chains follows, all from one sample in a study of blood T cell repertoires in COVID-19. Sequencing was performed with immunoSEQ multiplex PCR; in TCRdb, only in-frame clones are kept and a portion is missing. The table records roughly 120,000 clones, approximately 90% of them present only once. Sequences were obtained from peripheral blood. These TCRs come from a human donor with active COVID-19. The donor label of this sample is uncertain. CDR3s include the opening cysteine and the closing phenylalanine or tryptophan. A D gene is named only where the DNA matches it firmly. Clone size is not always given. Where it is, it says once, few, many or a class for expanded clones.

D gene,J gene,CDR3 length,clone size,V gene,CDR3 DNA,CDR3 protein
TRBD1,TRBJ1-4,14,-,TRBV7-9,TGTGCCAGCAGCTTCGGACAGGCTCATGAAAAACTGTTTTTT,CASSFGQAHEKLFF
-,TRBJ2-1,15,-,TRBV7-2,TGTGCCAGCGACCGGGACTCAAGCTCCTACAATGAGCAGTTCTTC,CASDRDSSSYNEQFF
-,TRBJ1-2,13,-,TRBV20-1,TGCAGTGCTAGTCCCCAGGGGAACTATGGCTACACCTTC,CSASPQGNYGYTF
TRBD1,TRBJ1-5,15,-,TRBV10-2,TGCGCCAGCAGTGAGGGGACAGGGCCTAATCAGCCCCAGCATTTT,CASSEGTGPNQPQHF
TRBD1,TRBJ2-5,14,-,TRBV15,TGTGCCACCAGCAGCCGACAGGGGGTGGAGACCCAGTACTTC,CATSSRQGVETQYF
TRBD2,TRBJ2-3,16,-,TRBV4-3,TGCGCCAGCAGCCAAGATCGAATAGCGGGGGTAGATACGCAGTATTTT,CASSQDRIAGVDTQYF
-,TRBJ2-2,15,-,TRBV30,TGTGCCTGCCCTACAGGGCCCCTGAACACCGGGGAGCTGTTTTTT,CACPTGPLNTGELFF
-,TRBJ1-3,15,-,TRBV6-5,TGTGCCAGCAGACGTGAAGGGGGATCTGGAAACACCATATATTTT,CASRREGGSGNTIYF
TRBD1,TRBJ1-5,14,-,TRBV29-1,TGCAGCGTCCGAACAGGGGGCGGCAATCAGCCCCAGCATTTT,CSVRTGGGNQPQHF
-,TRBJ2-5,12,-,TRBV20-1,TGCAGTGCTAGTCCTACGGGGGAGACCCAGTACTTC,CSASPTGETQYF
-,TRBJ2-7,12,-,TRBV19,TGTGCCAGTAGTATGGGGGGCTACGAGCAGTACTTC,CASSMGGYEQYF
-,TRBJ2-7,13,-,TRBV11-3,TGTGCCAGCAGCGGACTGGACCCCTACGAGCAGTACTTC,CASSGLDPYEQYF
-,TRBJ1-2,12,-,TRBV2,TGTGCCAGCAGTGGCAGGGAAGATGGCTACACCTTC,CASSGREDGYTF
TRBD1,TRBJ2-1,16,-,TRBV18,TGTGCCAGCTCACCCCTACAGGGGGGCGTGTACAATGAGCAGTTCTTC,CASSPLQGGVYNEQFF
TRBD2,TRBJ2-2,15,once,TRBV2,TGTGCCAGCAGCGGGACTAGCGGGGGGGCCGGGGAGCTGTTTTTT,CASSGTSGGAGELFF
-,TRBJ2-1,19,-,TRBV7-9,TGTGCCAGCAGCTCCCAGCCGGGTTCCGCGACGAGCTCCTACAATGAGCAGTTCTTC,CASSSQPGSATSSYNEQFF
TRBD1,TRBJ2-5,15,-,TRBV14,TGTGCCAGCAGCGGCAGTGAGGGGGCTTGGGAGACCCAGTACTTC,CASSGSEGAWETQYF
TRBD1,TRBJ1-6,14,few,TRBV18,TGTGCCAGCTCCCGGGACAGGCGTTATTCACCCCTCCACTTT,CASSRDRRYSPLHF
-,TRBJ1-2,13,once,TRBV6-5,TGTGCCAGCAGGGAGGTAGAGGGAGATGGCTACACCTTC,CASREVEGDGYTF
TRBD1,TRBJ1-5,15,few,TRBV4-1,TGCGCCAGCAGCCTGGGACAGGGGGGTAATCAGCCCCAGCATTTT,CASSLGQGGNQPQHF
TRBD1,TRBJ1-1,15,-,TRBV7-2,TGTGCCAGCAGCTTAGCGACAGGGAAGGCCACTGAAGCTTTCTTT,CASSLATGKATEAFF
-,TRBJ2-1,13,-,TRBV4-3,TGCGCCAGCAGCCAAGATACGGGCAATGAGCAGTTCTTC,CASSQDTGNEQFF
TRBD2,TRBJ2-7,15,-,TRBV7-9,TGTGCCAGCAGCTATACTAGCGGGGGCGACTACGAGCAGTACTTC,CASSYTSGGDYEQYF
TRBD1,TRBJ1-2,16,-,TRBV7-2,TGTGCCAGCAGCTCCCGTTGGGGACAGGGGATGGGTGGCTACACCTTC,CASSSRWGQGMGGYTF
-,TRBJ2-5,12,-,TRBV5-6,TGTGCCAGCAGCTTGTACGGGGAGACCCAGTACTTC,CASSLYGETQYF
-,TRBJ2-1,11,-,TRBV20-1,TGCAGTGCTCGGACTCACAATGAGCAGTTCTTC,CSARTHNEQFF
-,TRBJ1-1,15,-,TRBV4-1,TGCGCCAGCAGCCCCCACACGGGAAGTAACACTGAAGCTTTCTTT,CASSPHTGSNTEAFF
TRBD1,TRBJ2-1,14,-,TRBV19,TGTGCCATTAACCCGGGACAGGAATCCAATGAGCAGTTCTTC,CAINPGQESNEQFF
-,TRBJ1-2,14,once,TRBV2,TGTGCCAGCAGTGAATTCCCGGAGAACTATGGCTACACCTTC,CASSEFPENYGYTF
TRBD2,TRBJ2-3,15,-,TRBV19,TGTGCCAGTAGAACCGGGACTAGAAGCACAGATACGCAGTATTTT,CASRTGTRSTDTQYF
-,TRBJ2-7,13,-,TRBV12-3/TRBV12-4,TGTGCCAGCAGTCAGCGGGCTTTCTACGAGCAGTACTTC,CASSQRAFYEQYF
-,TRBJ2-1,15,-,TRBV24-1,TGTGCCACCAGTGATATAGGCGGGGGCCACAATGAGCAGTTCTTC,CATSDIGGGHNEQFF
-,TRBJ1-1,14,-,TRBV18,TGTGCCAGCTCACCGTCGCAGGGTCTGACTGAAGCTTTCTTT,CASSPSQGLTEAFF
-,TRBJ2-3,14,-,TRBV18,TGTGCCAGCTCAGACTGGACAGTTTCAGATACGCAGTATTTT,CASSDWTVSDTQYF
TRBD1,TRBJ1-5,15,-,TRBV6-2/TRBV6-3,TGTGCCAGCAGTTACGACAGGGTGTTCTATCAGCCCCAGCATTTT,CASSYDRVFYQPQHF
TRBD1,TRBJ1-1,15,-,TRBV7-2,TGTGCCAGCAGCTTTAGACAGGGGATTAACACTGAAGCTTTCTTT,CASSFRQGINTEAFF
TRBD1,TRBJ2-3,15,-,TRBV7-2,TGTGCCAGCAGCACGACAGGGTTGGGCACAGATACGCAGTATTTT,CASSTTGLGTDTQYF
TRBD2,TRBJ2-3,15,-,TRBV2,TGTGCCAGCAGTGGTCTAGCGGGGGCCACAGATACGCAGTATTTT,CASSGLAGATDTQYF
TRBD1,TRBJ1-2,18,-,TRBV19,TGTGCCAGTAGCCAGACACCCACCGGACAGGGGGCCGTCTATGGCTACACCTTC,CASSQTPTGQGAVYGYTF
TRBD1,TRBJ1-1,14,-,TRBV9,TGTGCCAGCAGCTTCGGACAGGTGAACACTGAAGCTTTCTTT,CASSFGQVNTEAFF
TRBD1,TRBJ2-5,15,-,TRBV2,TGTGCCAGCAGTGAAGACAGGACAGGGGGGGAGACCCAGTACTTC,CASSEDRTGGETQYF
-,TRBJ2-7,14,-,TRBV4-2,TGTGCCAGCAGCCAAGATCTGAGCTTGTACGAGCAGTACTTC,CASSQDLSLYEQYF
-,TRBJ1-1,15,-,TRBV11-1,TGTGCCAGCAGCTTATCCAGCACCGGGGGGACTGAAGCTTTCTTT,CASSLSSTGGTEAFF
-,TRBJ1-4,15,-,TRBV28,TGTGCCAGCAGTTTGGGGGGGCAGACTAATGAAAAACTGTTTTTT,CASSLGGQTNEKLFF
-,TRBJ2-6,15,once,TRBV4-2,TGTGCCAGCAGGCCCGGTAGTTCTGGGGCCAACGTCCTGACTTTC,CASRPGSSGANVLTF
TRBD1,TRBJ2-5,16,-,TRBV28,TGTGCCAGCAGTTCCCACAGGGGTATCGCCCAAGAGACCCAGTACTTC,CASSSHRGIAQETQYF